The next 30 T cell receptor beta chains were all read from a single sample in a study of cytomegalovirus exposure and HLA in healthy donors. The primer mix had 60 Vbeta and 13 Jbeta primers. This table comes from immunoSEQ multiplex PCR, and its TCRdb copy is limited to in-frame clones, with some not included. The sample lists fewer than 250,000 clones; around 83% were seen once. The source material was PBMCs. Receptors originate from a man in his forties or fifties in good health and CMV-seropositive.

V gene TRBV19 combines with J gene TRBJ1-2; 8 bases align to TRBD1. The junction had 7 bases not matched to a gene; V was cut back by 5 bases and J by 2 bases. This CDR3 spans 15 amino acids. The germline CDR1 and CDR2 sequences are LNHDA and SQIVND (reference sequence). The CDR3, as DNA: TGTGCCAGTAGTTTGGACAGGGAAGGGAACTATGGCTACACCTTC. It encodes CASSLDREGNYGYTF.

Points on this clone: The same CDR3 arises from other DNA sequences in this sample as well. This chain's CDR3 is CASSSPGQGTEAFF. CDR3 nucleotide sequence: TGCGCCAGCAGCTCACCGGGACAGGGGACTGAAGCTTTCTTT. The chain uses TRBV5-1 and TRBJ1-1; 10 nucleotides line up with TRBD1. V lost 3 bases and J lost 5; bases outside the gene matches: 4. The CDR3 length is 14 residues. CDR1 and CDR2 (germline): SGHRS, YFSETQ.

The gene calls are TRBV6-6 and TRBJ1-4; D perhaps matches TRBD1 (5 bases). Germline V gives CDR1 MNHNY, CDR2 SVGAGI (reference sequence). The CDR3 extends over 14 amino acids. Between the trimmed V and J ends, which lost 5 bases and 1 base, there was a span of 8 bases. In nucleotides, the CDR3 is TGTGCCAGCAGTGCAGGGTTAACTAATGAAAAACTGTTTTTT. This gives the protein CASSAGLTNEKLFF.

CDR3 sequence: CASSYRGGTGANVLTF. The CDR3 coding sequence is TGTGCCAGCAGTTACCGGGGGGGAACTGGGGCCAACGTCCTGACTTTC. The V call is TRBV6-5, the J call TRBJ2-6; TRBD2 agrees at 8 bases. Germline-derived CDR1 and CDR2 are MNHEY and SVGAGI. Trimming took 2 bases from V and 2 from J; bases not matched to a gene: 2. The CDR3 runs to 16 residues.

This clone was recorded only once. CDR3 residues: CASRGQGSKNIQYF. CDR3 nucleotides: TGTGCCAGCAGGGGACAGGGGTCTAAAAACATTCAGTACTTC. This sequence joins TRBV6-5 and TRBJ2-4, with 10 bases lining up with TRBD1. The germline CDR1 and CDR2 sequences are MNHEY and SVGAGI. The CDR3 loop spans 14 amino acids. The ends lost 6 bases at V and 4 bases at J; junction bases unmatched: 3.

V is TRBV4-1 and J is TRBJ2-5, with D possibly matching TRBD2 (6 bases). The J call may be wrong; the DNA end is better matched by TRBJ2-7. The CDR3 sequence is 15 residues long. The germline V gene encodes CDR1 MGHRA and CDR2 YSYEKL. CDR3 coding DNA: TGCGCCAGCAGCCAAGATACTAGCAGTGACTACGAGCAGTACTTC. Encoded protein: CASSQDTSSDYEQYF.

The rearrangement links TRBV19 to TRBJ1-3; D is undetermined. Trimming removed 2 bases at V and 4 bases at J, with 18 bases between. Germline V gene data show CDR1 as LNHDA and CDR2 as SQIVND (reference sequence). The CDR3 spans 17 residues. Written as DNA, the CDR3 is TGTGCCAGTAGTATACGGTCCGAGAGGAGGTCCGGAAACACCATATATTTT. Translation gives CASSIRSERRSGNTIYF.

The CDR3 loop reads CASSIDLNEQFF. CDR3 sequence (DNA): TGTGCCAGTAGTATAGATCTCAATGAGCAGTTCTTC. The chain carries TRBV19 and TRBJ2-1; D remains ambiguous. V lost 0 bases and J 6 bases, leaving 3 bases between the germline ends. The CDR3 extends over 12 amino acids. Germline-derived CDR1 and CDR2 are LNHDA and SQIVND (reference sequence).

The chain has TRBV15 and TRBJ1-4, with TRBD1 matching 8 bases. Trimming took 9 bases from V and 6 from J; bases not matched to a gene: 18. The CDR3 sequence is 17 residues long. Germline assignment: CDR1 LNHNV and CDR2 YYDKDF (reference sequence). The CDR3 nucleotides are TGTGCCACAGCCCGGGGGCAGGGGGCGCGATTTGATGAAAAACTGTTTTTT. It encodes CATARGQGARFDEKLFF.

The CDR3 is CASSEGYGYGYTF. The DNA for the CDR3 is TGTGCCAGCAGTGAAGGTTACGGCTATGGCTACACCTTC. This chain joins TRBV6-1 and TRBJ1-2; D gene ambiguous. The CDR3 extends over 13 amino acids. Germline CDR1 and CDR2: MNHNS and SASEGT. V dropped 1 base and J dropped 4 bases, with 7 bases sitting between them.

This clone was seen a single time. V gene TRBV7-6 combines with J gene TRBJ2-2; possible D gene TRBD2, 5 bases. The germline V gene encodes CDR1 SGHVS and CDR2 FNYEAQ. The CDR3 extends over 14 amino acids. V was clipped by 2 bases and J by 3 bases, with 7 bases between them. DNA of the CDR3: TGTGCCAGCAGCTTAAAAGCGGACACCGGGGAGCTGTTTTTT. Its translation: CASSLKADTGELFF.

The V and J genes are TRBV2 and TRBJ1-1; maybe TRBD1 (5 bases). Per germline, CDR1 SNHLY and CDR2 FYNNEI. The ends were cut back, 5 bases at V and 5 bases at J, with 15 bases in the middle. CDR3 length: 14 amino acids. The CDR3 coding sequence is TGTGCCAGCAGTCTCAAAGGGGAATTGACTGAAGCTTTCTTT. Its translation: CASSLKGELTEAFF.

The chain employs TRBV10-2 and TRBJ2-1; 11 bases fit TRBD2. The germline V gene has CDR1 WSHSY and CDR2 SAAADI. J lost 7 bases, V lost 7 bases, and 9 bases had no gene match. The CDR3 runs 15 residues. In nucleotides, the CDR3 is TGCGCCAGCACCTCCTTAGCGGGAGGGTTTAATGAGCAGTTCTTC. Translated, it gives CASTSLAGGFNEQFF.

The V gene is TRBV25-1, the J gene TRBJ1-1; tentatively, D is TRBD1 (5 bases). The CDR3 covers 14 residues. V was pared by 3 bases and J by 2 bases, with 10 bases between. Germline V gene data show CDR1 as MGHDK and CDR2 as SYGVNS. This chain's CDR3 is CASSDRVINTEAFF. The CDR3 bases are TGTGCCAGCAGTGACAGGGTAATTAACACTGAAGCTTTCTTT.

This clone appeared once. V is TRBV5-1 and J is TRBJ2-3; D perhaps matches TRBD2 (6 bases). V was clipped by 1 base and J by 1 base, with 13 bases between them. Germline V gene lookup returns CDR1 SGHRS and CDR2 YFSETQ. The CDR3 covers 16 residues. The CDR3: CASSLNLGLRTDTQYF. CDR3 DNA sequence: TGCGCCAGCAGCTTGAATTTGGGACTCCGCACAGATACGCAGTATTTT. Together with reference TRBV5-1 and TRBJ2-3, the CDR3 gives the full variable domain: KAGVTQTPRYLIKTRGQQVTLSCSPISGHRSVSWYQQTPGQGLQFLFEYFSETQRNKGNFPGRFSGRQFSNSRSEMNVSTLELGDSALYLCASSLNLGLRTDTQYFGPGTRLTVL.

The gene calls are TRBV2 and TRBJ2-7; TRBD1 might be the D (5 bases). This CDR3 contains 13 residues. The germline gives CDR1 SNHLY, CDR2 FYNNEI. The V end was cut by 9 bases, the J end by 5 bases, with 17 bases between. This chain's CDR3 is CASFDRGTHEQYF. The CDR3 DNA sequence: TGTGCCAGTTTTGATAGGGGTACCCACGAGCAGTACTTC. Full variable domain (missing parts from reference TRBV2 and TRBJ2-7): EPEVTQTPSHQVTQMGQEVILRCVPISNHLYFYWYRQILGQKVEFLVSFYNNEISEKSEIFDDQFSVERPDGSNFTLKIRSTKLEDSAMYFCASFDRGTHEQYFGPGTRLTVT.

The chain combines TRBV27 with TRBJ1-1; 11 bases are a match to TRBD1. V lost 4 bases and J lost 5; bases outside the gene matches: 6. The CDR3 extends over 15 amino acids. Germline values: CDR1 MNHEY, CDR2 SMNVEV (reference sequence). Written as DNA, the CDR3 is TGTGCCAGCAGTTACTCGGACAGGGGGCTAACTGAAGCTTTCTTT. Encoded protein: CASSYSDRGLTEAFF.

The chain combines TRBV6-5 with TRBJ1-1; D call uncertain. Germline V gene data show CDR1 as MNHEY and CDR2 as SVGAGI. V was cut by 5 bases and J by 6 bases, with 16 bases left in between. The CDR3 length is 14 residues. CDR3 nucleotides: TGTGCCAGCAGTCTCCGGACTCCAGGCGCTGAAGCTTTCTTT. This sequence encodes CASSLRTPGAEAFF.

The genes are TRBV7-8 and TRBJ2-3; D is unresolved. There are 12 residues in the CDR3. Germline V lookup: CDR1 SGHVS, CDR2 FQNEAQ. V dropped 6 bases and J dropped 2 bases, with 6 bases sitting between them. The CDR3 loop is CASRGYTDTQYF. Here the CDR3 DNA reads TGTGCCAGCAGGGGCTACACAGATACGCAGTATTTT. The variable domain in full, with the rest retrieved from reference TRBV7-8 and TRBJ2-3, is GAGVSQSPRYKVAKRGQDVALRCDPISGHVSLFWYQQALGQGPEFLTYFQNEAQLDKSGLPSDRFFAERPEGSVSTLKIQRTQQEDSAVYLCASRGYTDTQYFGPGTRLTVL.

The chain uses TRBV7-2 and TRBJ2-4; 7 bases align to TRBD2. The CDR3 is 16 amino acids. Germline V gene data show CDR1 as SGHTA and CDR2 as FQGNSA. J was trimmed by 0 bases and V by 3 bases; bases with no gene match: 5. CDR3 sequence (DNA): TGTGCCAGCAGCTTGGGGGAGGGATTAGCCAAAAACATTCAGTACTTC. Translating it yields CASSLGEGLAKNIQYF. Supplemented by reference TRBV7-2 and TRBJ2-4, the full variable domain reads GAGVSQSPSNKVTEKGKDVELRCDPISGHTALYWYRQSLGQGLEFLIYFQGNSAPDKSGLPSDRFSAERTGGSVSTLTIQRTQQEDSAVYLCASSLGEGLAKNIQYFGAGTRLSVL.

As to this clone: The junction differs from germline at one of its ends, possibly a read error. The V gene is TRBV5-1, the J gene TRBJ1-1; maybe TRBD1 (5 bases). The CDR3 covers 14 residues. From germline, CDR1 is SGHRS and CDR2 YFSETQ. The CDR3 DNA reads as TGCGCCAGCAGTTTGGACATAATGAACACTGAAGCTTTCTTT. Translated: CASSLDIMNTEAFF.

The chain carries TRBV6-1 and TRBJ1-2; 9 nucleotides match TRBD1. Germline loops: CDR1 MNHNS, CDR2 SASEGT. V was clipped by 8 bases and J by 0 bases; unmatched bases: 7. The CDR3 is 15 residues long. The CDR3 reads CASGDRAAANYGYTF. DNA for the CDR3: TGTGCCAGCGGGGACAGGGCTGCGGCTAACTATGGCTACACCTTC.

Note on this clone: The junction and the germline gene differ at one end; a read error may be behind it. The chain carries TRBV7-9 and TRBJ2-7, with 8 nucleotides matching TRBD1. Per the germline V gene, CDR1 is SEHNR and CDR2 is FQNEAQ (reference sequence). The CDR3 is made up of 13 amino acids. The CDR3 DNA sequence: TGTTCCAGCAGCTTGACAGGGGCCTACGAGCAGTACTTC. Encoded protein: CSSSLTGAYEQYF.

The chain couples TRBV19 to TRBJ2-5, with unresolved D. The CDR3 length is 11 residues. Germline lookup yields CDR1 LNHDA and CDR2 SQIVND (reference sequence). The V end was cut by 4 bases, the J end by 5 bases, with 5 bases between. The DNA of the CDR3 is TGTGCCAGTAGTACCAGGGAGACCCAGTACTTC. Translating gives CASSTRETQYF.

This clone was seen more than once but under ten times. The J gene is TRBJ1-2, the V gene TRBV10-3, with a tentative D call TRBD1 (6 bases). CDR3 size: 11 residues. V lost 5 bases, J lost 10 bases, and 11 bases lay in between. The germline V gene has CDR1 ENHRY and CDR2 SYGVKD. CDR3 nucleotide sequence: TGTGCCATCAGTTTCGACAGGACCTACACCTTC. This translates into CAISFDRTYTF.

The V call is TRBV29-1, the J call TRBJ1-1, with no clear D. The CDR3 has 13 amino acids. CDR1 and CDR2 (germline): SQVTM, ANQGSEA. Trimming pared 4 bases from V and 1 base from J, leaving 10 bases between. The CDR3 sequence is CSVGGIQNTEAFF. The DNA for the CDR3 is TGCAGCGTTGGAGGGATCCAGAACACTGAAGCTTTCTTT.

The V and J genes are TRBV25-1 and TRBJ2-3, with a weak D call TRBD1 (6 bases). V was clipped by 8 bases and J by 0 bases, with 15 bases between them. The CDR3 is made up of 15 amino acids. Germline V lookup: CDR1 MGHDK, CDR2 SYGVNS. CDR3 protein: CASGPGTKSTDTQYF. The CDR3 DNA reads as TGTGCCAGCGGACCCGGGACAAAGAGCACAGATACGCAGTATTTT.

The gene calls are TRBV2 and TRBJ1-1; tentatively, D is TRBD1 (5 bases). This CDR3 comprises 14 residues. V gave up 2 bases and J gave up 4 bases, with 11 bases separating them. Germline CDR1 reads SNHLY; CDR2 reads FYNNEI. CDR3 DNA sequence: TGTGCCAGCAGTGAATGGGGGGGACCCACTGAAGCTTTCTTT. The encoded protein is CASSEWGGPTEAFF. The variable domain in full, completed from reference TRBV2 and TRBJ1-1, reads EPEVTQTPSHQVTQMGQEVILRCVPISNHLYFYWYRQILGQKVEFLVSFYNNEISEKSEIFDDQFSVERPDGSNFTLKIRSTKLEDSAMYFCASSEWGGPTEAFFGQGTRLTVV.

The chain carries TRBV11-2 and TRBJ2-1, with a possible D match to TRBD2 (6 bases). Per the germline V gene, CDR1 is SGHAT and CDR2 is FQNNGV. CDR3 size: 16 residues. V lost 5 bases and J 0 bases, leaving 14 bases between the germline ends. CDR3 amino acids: CASSLLFGSSYNEQFF. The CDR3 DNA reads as TGTGCCAGCAGCCTCCTCTTCGGGAGCTCCTACAATGAGCAGTTCTTC.

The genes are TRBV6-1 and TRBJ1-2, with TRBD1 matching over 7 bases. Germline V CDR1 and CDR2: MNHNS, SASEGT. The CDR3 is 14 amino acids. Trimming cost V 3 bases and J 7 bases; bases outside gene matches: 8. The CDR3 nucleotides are TGTGCCAGCAGTGAGATCACAGGGGCCGGTGGCTACACCTTC. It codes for CASSEITGAGGYTF.